The 32 T cell receptor beta chains below come from one sample, sequenced in a study of blood T cell repertoires in COVID-19. Generated by immunoSEQ multiplex PCR, the TCRdb table keeps only in-frame clones and is missing some. The sample contains some 200,000 clones, 82% of which appear only once. Input material: peripheral blood. These receptors were collected from a woman in her 70s with COVID-19, enrolled during active disease.

The rearrangement uses TRBV5-6 and TRBJ2-1, with 7 bases fitting TRBD2. CDR3 length equals 16 residues. The J segment lost 1 base and the V segment lost 4 bases, leaving 8 bases of the junction unmatched. The germline V gene encodes CDR1 SGHDT and CDR2 YYEEEE. The CDR3 here is CASSHKAGSSYNEQFF. The CDR3 nucleotides read TGTGCCAGCAGCCACAAAGCGGGATCTTCCTACAATGAGCAGTTCTTC.

This clone occurred once. The chain recombines TRBV19 with TRBJ1-5; 8 positions match TRBD1. This CDR3 region has 15 residues. CDR1 is LNHDA, CDR2 SQIVND, per germline (reference sequence). V shed 0 bases, J shed 6 bases, and the junction held 4 bases outside the gene matches. CDR3 DNA sequence: TGTGCCAGTAGTATAGACCAAACAGGGGGTCAGCCCCAGCATTTT. Protein product: CASSIDQTGGQPQHF.

The chain is built from TRBV27 and TRBJ1-2; D is possibly TRBD1 (5 bases). CDR1 is MNHEY, CDR2 SMNVEV, per germline (reference sequence). V was pared by 6 bases and J by 4 bases, with 12 bases between. This CDR3 region has 13 residues. CDR3 coding DNA: TGTGCCAGCAGGCCGGGACTTAGCTATGGCTACACCTTC. Protein sequence: CASRPGLSYGYTF.

The table lists this clone with a few counts. This rearrangement joins TRBV4-3 to TRBJ2-3; D unclear. The CDR3 covers 15 residues. In germline, CDR1 is LGHNA, CDR2 YSLEER. V was shortened by 1 base and J by 2 bases, with 10 bases between the two germline ends. The CDR3, as DNA: TGCGCCAGCAGCCAAGGAGGCGATTTCACAGATACGCAGTATTTT. This encodes CASSQGGDFTDTQYF.

This rearrangement joins TRBV6-6 to TRBJ2-1; TRBD2 aligns across 9 bases. Trimming cost V 5 bases and J 5 bases; bases outside gene matches: 7. Germline CDR1 is MNHNY and CDR2 is SVGAGI (reference sequence). CDR3 length: 15 amino acids. The CDR3 sequence: CASSTPGLADNEQFF. As DNA, the CDR3 is TGTGCCAGCAGTACTCCGGGACTAGCCGACAATGAGCAGTTCTTC.

This chain connects TRBV7-9 to TRBJ2-2; a possible D gene is TRBD2 (5 bases). The CDR3 has 16 amino acids. V was trimmed by 5 bases and J by 6 bases, leaving 19 bases between them. CDR1 and CDR2 from the germline V gene are SEHNR and FQNEAQ (reference sequence). In DNA form, the CDR3 reads TGTGCCAGCAGCCCCCTGGGGAGAGCGTCGTCCGGGGAGCTGTTTTTT. Translated, it gives CASSPLGRASSGELFF.

The genes are TRBV4-3 and TRBJ1-2; D is possibly TRBD1 (6 bases). CDR1 is LGHNA and CDR2 is YSLEER in the germline V gene. This CDR3 region has 15 residues. Trimming took off 0 bases at V and 4 bases at J, with 12 bases between the two ends. CDR3 residues: CASSQETGSLYGYTF. The CDR3 bases are TGCGCCAGCAGCCAAGAAACAGGGAGTCTCTATGGCTACACCTTC.

The V and J genes are TRBV3-1 (or the pseudogene TRBV3-2) and TRBJ1-3; D not certain. In germline, CDR1 is LGHDT, CDR2 YNNKEL (reference sequence). Deletions cut 6 bases from V and 0 bases from J, with 6 bases between. This CDR3 is built from 13 residues. CDR3: CASSTGSGNTIYF. The CDR3 bases are TGTGCCAGCAGTACGGGCTCTGGAAACACCATATATTTT.

The chain has TRBV28 and TRBJ2-2, with TRBD2 identical over 7 bases. V lost 4 bases, J lost 4 bases, and 9 bases stayed unmatched. The CDR3 contains 16 residues. CDR1 is MDHEN and CDR2 is SYDVKM in the germline V gene. Here the CDR3 reads CASSSSGKAITGELFF. The DNA of the CDR3 is TGTGCCAGCAGTTCCAGCGGGAAGGCTATCACCGGGGAGCTGTTTTTT.

The rearrangement links TRBV18 to TRBJ2-7; 11 nucleotides agree with TRBD2. The J segment lost 6 bases and the V segment lost 6 bases, leaving 7 bases of the junction unmatched. CDR1 KGHSH and CDR2 LQKENI come from the germline V gene. The CDR3 has 14 residues. Here the CDR3 reads CASSILAGESEQYF. DNA of the CDR3: TGTGCCAGCTCCATACTAGCGGGAGAGTCCGAGCAGTACTTC.

This clone was recorded many times. The V gene is TRBV15, the J gene TRBJ2-7, with 12 nucleotides matching TRBD1. J was trimmed by 5 bases and V by 3 bases; bases with no gene match: 8. The CDR3 is made up of 16 amino acids. Germline assignment: CDR1 LNHNV and CDR2 YYDKDF (reference sequence). CDR3 amino acids: CATSSVTGTGGNEQYF. As DNA, the CDR3 is TGTGCCACCAGCAGCGTTACCGGGACAGGGGGCAACGAGCAGTACTTC.

To note about this clone: Germline and junction disagree at one end, which may indicate a read error. CDR3 in amino acids: CGAGTGWNEQFF. CDR3 bases: TGCGGAGCCGGGACAGGGTGGAATGAGCAGTTCTTC. The genes are TRBV25-1 and TRBJ2-1; 9 bases line up with TRBD1. The CDR3 has 12 residues. CDR1 is MGHDK, CDR2 SYGVNS, per germline.

The J gene is TRBJ2-5, the V gene TRBV7-9; D gene ambiguous. Germline-derived CDR1 and CDR2 are SEHNR and FQNEAQ (reference sequence). This CDR3 spans 11 amino acids. V dropped 5 bases and J dropped 2 bases, with 3 bases sitting between them. The CDR3 coding sequence is TGTGCCAGCAGCCCACAAGAGACCCAGTACTTC. Amino acid sequence: CASSPQETQYF.

The rearrangement links TRBV4-1 to TRBJ1-2; TRBD1 matches 8 bases. With 1 base clipped from V and 4 bases from J, the junction kept 5 bases outside the gene matches. The CDR3 runs to 15 residues. Germline V gene lookup returns CDR1 MGHRA and CDR2 YSYEKL. This chain's CDR3 is CASSQGGTGGYGYTF. In DNA, the CDR3 is TGCGCCAGCAGCCAAGGAGGGACAGGAGGCTATGGCTACACCTTC.

V and J are TRBV19 and TRBJ2-5; D is perhaps TRBD2 (6 bases). V lost 6 bases and J 4 bases, leaving 12 bases between the germline ends. The CDR3 is 13 residues long. Germline V lookup: CDR1 LNHDA, CDR2 SQIVND (reference sequence). CDR3 coding DNA: TGTGCCAGTAGGGGGTTGGGGGGAGAGACCCAGTACTTC. Translating it yields CASRGLGGETQYF.

The J gene is TRBJ1-2, the V gene TRBV28; D may be TRBD1 (5 bases). V shed 2 bases and J shed 4 bases, with 11 bases lying between them. Germline lookup yields CDR1 MDHEN and CDR2 SYDVKM. The CDR3 covers 14 residues. CDR3 loop: CASSLIQGSYGYTF. The CDR3 nucleotides are TGTGCCAGCAGTTTAATCCAGGGTAGCTATGGCTACACCTTC.

The rearrangement uses TRBV10-3 and TRBJ2-1, with 11 bases lining up with TRBD2. J gave up 9 bases and V 8 bases, and 15 bases lay outside the gene matches. This CDR3 spans 16 amino acids. CDR1 and CDR2 from the germline V gene are ENHRY and SYGVKD. CDR3 nucleotide sequence: TGTGCCATCGAGGGAGAACTAGCGGGAGACCTGCGTGAGCAGTTCTTC. Translating it yields CAIEGELAGDLREQFF.

The chain combines TRBV28 with TRBJ1-1, with 9 nucleotides matching TRBD1. CDR3 length: 15 amino acids. Per the germline V gene, CDR1 is MDHEN and CDR2 is SYDVKM. V was clipped by 11 bases and J by 1 base; unmatched bases: 11. CDR3 in DNA: TGTGCCGTTCCTTTTGGGACAGGGAAGAACACTGAAGCTTTCTTT. Encoded protein: CAVPFGTGKNTEAFF.

This clone occurred a few times. Other DNA sequences from this sample encode an identical CDR3 as well. The V call is TRBV9, the J call TRBJ1-3, with D hard to call. The CDR3 spans 13 residues. The ends were cut back, 0 bases at V and 4 bases at J, with 5 bases in the middle. CDR1 and CDR2 from the germline V gene are SGDLS and YYNGEE. CDR3 nucleotides: TGTGCCAGCAGCGTAGCACAGGGAAACACCATATATTTT. Residues: CASSVAQGNTIYF.

The chain links TRBV6-5 to TRBJ1-1, with D unresolved. Per the germline V gene, CDR1 is MNHEY and CDR2 is SVGAGI. V was clipped by 8 bases and J by 7 bases, with 14 bases between them. The CDR3 has 12 residues. CDR3 sequence reads: CASLEVRREAFF. For the CDR3, the DNA is TGTGCCAGCCTAGAGGTCCGGCGTGAAGCTTTCTTT.

The chain combines TRBV6-5 with TRBJ2-2; TRBD1 might be the D (5 bases). This CDR3 has 14 amino acids. The ends were cut back, 2 bases at V and 1 base at J, with 5 bases in the middle. Germline CDR1 reads MNHEY; CDR2 reads SVGAGI. CDR3 DNA: TGTGCCAGCAGTTACAGGGGGAACACCGGGGAGCTGTTTTTT. Encoded protein: CASSYRGNTGELFF.

The chain has TRBV5-6 and TRBJ1-3; 10 bases map to TRBD1. The CDR3 sequence is 14 residues long. Germline V lookup: CDR1 SGHDT, CDR2 YYEEEE. J was trimmed by 2 bases and V by 7 bases; bases with no gene match: 3. Here the CDR3 DNA reads TGTGCCAGCGGCGGGACAGGGGCTGGAAACACCATATATTTT. Amino acid sequence: CASGGTGAGNTIYF.

This clone occurred a few times. The rearrangement joins TRBV6-2 or TRBV6-3 to TRBJ1-2; D gene ambiguous. The V gene's germline CDR1 is MNHEY and CDR2 SVGEGT. V lost 0 bases to trimming and J lost 8 bases, with 10 bases between them. The CDR3 loop spans 13 amino acids. The DNA for the CDR3 is TGTGCCAGCAGTTACTCCCAGGCAGAGGGCTACACCTTC. Its translation is CASSYSQAEGYTF.

The sample holds one count of this clone. The J gene is TRBJ1-1, the V gene TRBV4-2; D remains unclear. CDR1 is LGHNA, CDR2 YNFKEQ, per germline. Trimming removed 3 bases at V and 1 base at J, with 9 bases between. The length of the CDR3 is 14 residues. Here the CDR3 DNA reads TGTGCCAGCAGCCAGGTTTGGAGGAACACTGAAGCTTTCTTT. Its translation: CASSQVWRNTEAFF.

This chain connects TRBV19 to TRBJ2-7; 9 bases are shared with TRBD1. V trimming: 4 bases; J trimming: 3 bases; junction bases outside the gene matches: 10. Germline V gene sequence: CDR1 LNHDA, CDR2 SQIVND (reference sequence). The CDR3 length is 16 residues. This chain's CDR3 is CASSTQTGGSVYEQYF. In nucleotides, the CDR3 is TGTGCCAGTAGTACCCAGACAGGGGGGAGTGTCTACGAGCAGTACTTC.

Only a few counts were recorded for this clone. Different DNA sequences within this sample yield the same CDR3. This chain links TRBV7-9 with TRBJ1-5, with a weak D call TRBD1 (5 bases). Trimming removed 1 base from V and 3 bases from J, with 7 bases in between. The length of the CDR3 is 14 residues. CDR1 SEHNR and CDR2 FQNEAQ come from the germline V gene (reference sequence). CDR3 protein: CASSLGDFNQPQHF. The CDR3 bases are TGTGCCAGCAGCTTAGGGGACTTCAATCAGCCCCAGCATTTT.

This rearrangement joins TRBV29-1 to TRBJ2-2; the match to TRBD1 covers 10 bases. The CDR3 has 15 residues. Germline lookup yields CDR1 SQVTM and CDR2 ANQGSEA. Germline trimming cut 6 bases from V and 6 bases from J; bases unmatched to any gene: 10. This chain's CDR3 is CSVRGDRGLAGELFF. The CDR3 DNA sequence: TGCAGCGTCCGTGGGGACAGGGGATTAGCCGGGGAGCTGTTTTTT.

The chain employs TRBV5-1 and TRBJ1-2; D remains ambiguous. V was clipped by 7 bases and J by 8 bases, with 21 bases between them. In germline, CDR1 is SGHRS, CDR2 YFSETQ. This CDR3 has 14 amino acids. The CDR3 sequence is CASAPLRTGEGYTF. The DNA for the CDR3 is TGCGCCAGCGCCCCTCTTAGAACCGGGGAGGGCTACACCTTC.

V usage is TRBV5-8 and J usage is TRBJ1-5; TRBD1 matches at 7 bases. CDR3 size: 15 residues. V lost 3 bases and J lost 0; bases outside the gene matches: 3. CDR1 and CDR2 (germline): SGHTS, YDEGEE. The CDR3 DNA reads as TGTGCCAGCAGCTGGGGACAGCGTAGCAATCAGCCCCAGCATTTT. Protein product: CASSWGQRSNQPQHF.

The chain carries TRBV7-2 and TRBJ1-5, with D possibly matching TRBD1 (6 bases). The CDR3 extends over 17 amino acids. V dropped 6 bases and J dropped 0 bases, with 18 bases sitting between them. CDR1 and CDR2 from the germline V gene are SGHTA and FQGNSA. This chain's CDR3 is CASSSRGGGYSNQPQHF. The DNA for the CDR3 is TGTGCCAGCAGTTCCCGGGGAGGGGGGTATAGCAATCAGCCCCAGCATTTT.

The gene calls are TRBV5-1 and TRBJ2-1; 7 nucleotides agree with TRBD2. V gave up 4 bases and J gave up 5 bases; unmatched junction bases: 9. The CDR3 runs 15 residues. Germline assignment: CDR1 SGHRS and CDR2 YFSETQ. For the CDR3, the DNA is TGCGCCAGCAGCCCGCCGCGGCTAGCGGACAATGAGCAGTTCTTC. This translates into CASSPPRLADNEQFF.

The CDR3 here is CASSQGDRDYEQYF. The CDR3 nucleotides are TGTGCCAGCAGCCAAGGGGACAGAGACTACGAGCAGTACTTC. The rearrangement links TRBV4-2 to TRBJ2-7; 7 bases line up with TRBD1. The CDR3 runs to 14 residues. The V gene's germline CDR1 is LGHNA and CDR2 YNFKEQ. V lost 1 base to trimming and J lost 3 bases; unmatched junction nucleotides: 3.